Shown below are 25 T cell receptor beta chains from a single sample sequenced in a study of Graves' ophthalmopathy and Graves' hyperthyroidism. For repertoire sequencing, the TCR beta CDR3 regions were amplified from RNA transcripts. The workflow started with a first-round RT-PCR run with HTBI primers and then moved on to a second-round multiplex PCR. A single record per CDR3 protein comes from TCRdb applying MiXCR to the multiplex PCR reads. This sample has over a million distinct CDR3 sequences, with roughly 35% found just once. The sample was peripheral blood or thyroid tissue (not recorded which). The receptor set was obtained from an adult man with Graves' hyperthyroidism.

This chain joins TRBV2 and TRBJ1-5; D unclear. Germline-derived CDR1 and CDR2 are SNHLY and FYNNEI. V gave up 11 bases and J gave up 5 bases, with 22 bases separating them. This CDR3 comprises 15 residues. CDR3 amino acids: CAWSLGPVLDQPQHF. The DNA of the CDR3 is TGTGCCTGGAGTCTCGGACCGGTTTTGGATCAGCCCCAGCATTTT.

This clonotype was recorded many times. The chain couples TRBV20-1 to TRBJ2-7, with D unresolved. This CDR3 is built from 12 residues. CDR1 is DFQATT, CDR2 SNEGSKA, per germline (reference sequence). The CDR3 nucleotides are TGCAGCCCCAGAGCCGGCTCCTACGAGCAGTACTTC. Translated: CSPRAGSYEQYF.

The genes are TRBV6-5 and TRBJ2-5; 10 positions match TRBD2. Germline V gene sequence: CDR1 MNHEY, CDR2 SVGAGI. V shed 2 bases and J 0 bases; nucleotides not matched to a gene: 6. This CDR3 has 17 residues. The CDR3 nucleotides are TGTGCCAGCAGTTACGGGCCTAGCGGGGGAAACCAAGAGACCCAGTACTTC. Encoded protein: CASSYGPSGGNQETQYF.

This clonotype showed up many times. The chain couples TRBV7-2 to TRBJ1-1; possible D gene TRBD1, 6 bases. CDR3 length: 13 amino acids. The V gene lost 4 bases and the J gene lost 7 bases, with 13 bases spanning the gap. CDR1 is SGHTA, CDR2 FQGNSA, per germline. DNA of the CDR3: TGTGCCAGCAGCTACCGGGGGCAGCTTGAAGCTTTCTTT. Protein: CASSYRGQLEAFF.

This clonotype was detected many times. This rearrangement joins TRBV7-7 to TRBJ1-1, with D tentatively TRBD1 (5 bases). Germline V lookup: CDR1 SSHAT, CDR2 FNYEAQ (reference sequence). Between the trimmed V and J ends, which lost 5 bases and 1 base, there was a span of 11 bases. The length of the CDR3 is 14 residues. The CDR3 DNA follows: TGTGCCAGCAGCCCGGGACCCCCGAACACTGAAGCTTTCTTT. Translation: CASSPGPPNTEAFF.

Remarks on this clonotype: The final CDR3 position lacks the conserved phenylalanine or tryptophan, pointing to a likely read error. The DNA is omitted, as the CDR3 cannot be located on it reliably, and the CDR3 follows TCRdb's listing. This chain connects TRBV7-2 to TRBJ1-5; TRBD1 is the table's D call, not checked against the DNA. Inclusive of both ends, the CDR3 amounts to 17 amino acids. Germline-derived CDR1 and CDR2 are SGHTA and FQGNSA. The CDR3 region is CASSEPGQTGAISPSMV.

This clonotype showed up many times. The gene calls are TRBV7-9 and TRBJ2-5; D is possibly TRBD2 (7 bases). The germline gives CDR1 SEHNR, CDR2 FQNEAQ (reference sequence). The V gene lost 5 bases and the J gene lost 5 bases, with 15 bases spanning the gap. The CDR3 is 14 residues long. CDR3 coding DNA: TGTGCCAGCAGCCAGATCAGGGGAGGGGAGACCCAGTACTTC. This codes for CASSQIRGGETQYF.

CDR3 bases: TGTGCCAGCATCGAGGGACAGGCCTACGAGCAGTACTTC. Protein: CASIEGQAYEQYF. The chain uses TRBV7-8 and TRBJ2-7, with 8 positions matching TRBD1. The germline V gene has CDR1 SGHVS and CDR2 FQNEAQ. Germline trimming cut 7 bases from V and 2 bases from J; bases unmatched to any gene: 4. The length of the CDR3 is 13 residues.

In its sample, this clonotype was seen many times. The chain couples TRBV2 to TRBJ2-7; 11 nucleotides align to TRBD1. The CDR3 loop spans 14 amino acids. With V trimmed by 7 bases and J by 7 bases, 9 bases remained unmatched. Germline CDR1 reads SNHLY; CDR2 reads FYNNEI. In nucleotides, the CDR3 is TGTGCCAGCAAATCGGACAGGGGGCGCGGTGAGCAGTACTTC. Translating gives CASKSDRGRGEQYF.

V gene TRBV19 combines with J gene TRBJ1-6, with 7 bases that match TRBD1. This CDR3 region has 16 residues. In germline, CDR1 is LNHDA, CDR2 SQIVND (reference sequence). V shed 6 bases, J shed 4 bases, and the junction held 9 bases outside the gene matches. The CDR3 nucleotides are TGTGCCAGTAGCGAAAACAGGGGACGGTATAATTCACCCCTCCACTTT. Translation gives CASSENRGRYNSPLHF.

The V gene is TRBV25-1, the J gene TRBJ2-5, with 15 bases matching TRBD2. The V gene's germline CDR1 is MGHDK and CDR2 SYGVNS. The CDR3 spans 17 residues. V was clipped by 5 bases and J by 8 bases; unmatched bases: 12. CDR3 residues: CASSPRTSGRALDTQYF. The CDR3 nucleotides are TGTGCCAGCAGTCCACGGACTAGCGGGAGGGCCTTGGACACCCAGTACTTC.

The rearrangement uses TRBV19 and TRBJ1-5; TRBD1 aligns across 8 bases. J gave up 4 bases and V 8 bases, and 7 bases lay outside the gene matches. Germline CDR1 LNHDA, CDR2 SQIVND (reference sequence). The CDR3 is 14 residues long. The CDR3 DNA reads as TGTGCCAGTCTGCCCGGGACAGGTAATCAGCCCCAGCATTTT. This encodes CASLPGTGNQPQHF.

This clonotype was counted between two and nine times. V is TRBV7-9 and J is TRBJ1-6, with D tentatively TRBD1 (6 bases). The V gene's germline CDR1 is SEHNR and CDR2 FQNEAQ (reference sequence). This CDR3 has 17 residues. The V and J ends lost 2 bases and 8 bases respectively, with 19 bases between them. The CDR3 sequence is CASSLLIGGLWYSPLHF. Here the CDR3 DNA reads TGTGCCAGCAGCTTATTAATCGGGGGGCTCTGGTATTCACCCCTCCACTTT. The full variable domain, completed using reference TRBV7-9 and TRBJ1-6, is DTGVSQNPRHKITKRGQNVTFRCDPISEHNRLYWYRQTLGQGPEFLTYFQNEAQLEKSRLLSDRFSAERPKGSFSTLEIQRTEQGDSAMYLCASSLLIGGLWYSPLHFGNGTRLTVT.

The chain recombines TRBV20-1 with TRBJ2-3, with TRBD2 matching 8 bases. V shed 1 base and J 3 bases; nucleotides not matched to a gene: 6. The germline gives CDR1 DFQATT, CDR2 SNEGSKA (reference sequence). The CDR3 is 15 residues long. DNA for the CDR3: TGCAGTGCTAGAGTTGACGGGAGGGGGACAGATACGCAGTATTTT. Translating it yields CSARVDGRGTDTQYF.

In its sample, this clonotype was seen many times. The chain carries TRBV20-1 and TRBJ2-5; possibly TRBD2 for D (6 bases). With 6 bases removed from V and 0 bases from J, the gap between germline ends came to 14 bases. The germline gives CDR1 DFQATT, CDR2 SNEGSKA (reference sequence). There are 14 residues in the CDR3. The CDR3 nucleotides read TGCAGTGCAAGTAGCGGAGAACACCAAGAGACCCAGTACTTC. This encodes CSASSGEHQETQYF.

The chain combines TRBV20-1 with TRBJ2-7; unclear D gene. Trimming took 2 bases from V and 7 from J, leaving 12 bases between them. CDR3 length: 12 residues. CDR1 DFQATT and CDR2 SNEGSKA come from the germline V gene (reference sequence). The CDR3 loop reads CSARPGPAEQYF. The CDR3 region has the DNA TGCAGTGCTAGACCAGGCCCGGCGGAGCAGTACTTC.

This clonotype was picked up a small number of times. In nucleotides, the CDR3 is TGTGCCAGCAGCCCGGAAGGGATTAACACCGGGGAGCTGTTTTTT. Its protein product is CASSPEGINTGELFF. The chain employs TRBV11-3 and TRBJ2-2; D gene unclear. This CDR3 has 15 amino acids. V shed 5 bases and J shed 2 bases, with 12 bases lying between them. Per the germline V gene, CDR1 is SGHNT and CDR2 is YENEEA.

This clonotype was detected a few times. This rearrangement joins TRBV11-2 to TRBJ1-2; D perhaps matches TRBD1 (5 bases). This CDR3 contains 13 residues. The V end was cut by 2 bases, the J end by 8 bases, with 12 bases between. The germline gives CDR1 SGHAT, CDR2 FQNNGV. Here the CDR3 DNA reads TGTGCCAGCAGCTTACCGGGCAGGGCCGGCTACACCTTC. This sequence encodes CASSLPGRAGYTF.

The gene calls are TRBV7-2 and TRBJ1-4; D is possibly TRBD1 (6 bases). Germline loops: CDR1 SGHTA, CDR2 FQGNSA. The CDR3 runs to 15 residues. V dropped 7 bases and J dropped 7 bases, with 19 bases sitting between them. This CDR3 reads CASTRGGGAFEKLFF. The CDR3 DNA sequence: TGTGCCAGCACACGAGGCGGGGGGGCGTTTGAAAAACTGTTTTTT.

Comment on this clonotype: A read error may be the cause here, since a much bigger clone is one base away. This chain connects TRBV20-1 to TRBJ1-2, with 9 positions matching TRBD1. Germline V CDR1 and CDR2: DFQATT, SNEGSKA (reference sequence). The CDR3 is made up of 15 amino acids. The DNA of the CDR3 is TGCAGTGCTAGAGTTAGCGGGACAGGGTCTTATGGCTGCACCTTC. Translating gives CSARVSGTGSYGCTF.

At least ten counts were recorded for this clonotype. The chain uses TRBV15 and TRBJ2-7; D is possibly TRBD2 (6 bases). Germline CDR1 LNHNV, CDR2 YYDKDF (reference sequence). V was clipped by 5 bases and J by 2 bases, with 10 bases between them. The CDR3 is made up of 13 amino acids. In DNA form, the CDR3 reads TGTGCCACCAGCGAACGGGAGACCTACGAGCAGTACTTC. Translation: CATSERETYEQYF.

The chain employs TRBV7-2 and TRBJ1-5; D not resolved. V lost 5 bases to trimming and J lost 9 bases, with 11 bases between them. Per the germline V gene, CDR1 is SGHTA and CDR2 is FQGNSA. The CDR3 consists of 12 residues. CDR3 in DNA: TGTGCCAGCAGCCTAAAAACCGGGCCCCAGCATTTT. It specifies CASSLKTGPQHF.

This clonotype was detected many times. This rearrangement joins TRBV5-1 to TRBJ2-2, with 7 bases lining up with TRBD2. V shed 4 bases and J 6 bases; nucleotides not matched to a gene: 9. This CDR3 is 15 amino acids long. CDR1 is SGHRS, CDR2 YFSETQ, per germline. DNA for the CDR3: TGCGCCAGCAGCACCAGCGGGGAGGGAGCCGGGGAGCTGTTTTTT. Protein: CASSTSGEGAGELFF. The variable domain in full, with the rest retrieved from reference TRBV5-1 and TRBJ2-2, is KAGVTQTPRYLIKTRGQQVTLSCSPISGHRSVSWYQQTPGQGLQFLFEYFSETQRNKGNFPGRFSGRQFSNSRSEMNVSTLELGDSALYLCASSTSGEGAGELFFGEGSRLTVL.

V usage is TRBV7-9 and J usage is TRBJ2-5, with TRBD1 matching 8 bases. The last part of the DNA fits TRBJ2-1 better; the J call may be wrong. CDR1 and CDR2 from the germline V gene are SEHNR and FQNEAQ (reference sequence). CDR3 size: 13 residues. Here the CDR3 reads CASRDREDNEQFF. The CDR3 bases are TGTGCCAGCAGGGACAGGGAGGATAATGAGCAGTTCTTC.

Ten or more counts support this clonotype. The chain carries TRBV5-1 and TRBJ1-4; possible D gene TRBD1, 6 bases. Per germline, CDR1 SGHRS and CDR2 YFSETQ. There are 17 residues in the CDR3. Between the trimmed V and J ends, which lost 0 bases and 8 bases, there was a span of 20 bases. CDR3 protein: CASSLEPRPDSVEKLFF. Written as DNA, the CDR3 is TGCGCCAGCAGCTTGGAACCCCGCCCGGACAGTGTCGAAAAACTGTTTTTT.